This T cell receptor (beta chain) was profiled in a study of T-cell reconstitution after alpha-beta-depleted transplantation in children. Study-level points and caveats: As was reported, about two months after transplant, alpha-beta T cells came from several hundred expanded graft clones.

This clonotype was observed many times. Its specificity is unknown. The V end was cut by 5 bases, the J end by 0 bases, with 23 bases between. CDR3 size: 19 residues. Germline V gene data show CDR1 as SGHAT and CDR2 as FQNNGV. Unique molecular identifiers tagged the TCRbeta library. TCRdb re-analysed the PCR reads in MiXCR, keeping a single row per CDR3 protein. The data hold around 700,000 distinct CDR3 sequences, with around 13% observed a single time. The sequence derives from a girl aged 2 to 9 with congenital amegakaryocytic thrombocytopenia, due to receive a stem cell transplant. The chain combines TRBV11-2 with TRBJ2-1; TRBD2 is a possible D gene (6 bases). The specimen comprised PBMCs, sampled before TCRalphabeta/CD19-depleted stem cell transplant. Here the CDR3 reads CASSLHGTGLDSSYNEQFF. The DNA for the CDR3 is TGTGCCAGCAGCCTCCACGGGACTGGATTAGATAGCTCCTACAATGAGCAGTTCTTC.